Shown below are 14 T cell receptor beta chains from a single sample sequenced in a study of cytomegalovirus exposure and HLA in healthy donors. PCR amplification relied on 60 Vbeta primers (plus 13 Jbeta primers). Sequencing was performed with immunoSEQ multiplex PCR; in TCRdb, only in-frame clones are kept and a portion is missing. The table has over 95,000 clones, approximately 77% seen once; the top ten hold 7.5% to 9%. Sequences were obtained from PBMCs. All receptors derive from a female donor in good health and CMV-seronegative.

The chain has TRBV5-4 and TRBJ1-2; 8 bases agree with TRBD1. Germline loops: CDR1 SGHNT, CDR2 YYREEE (reference sequence). The CDR3 sequence is 14 residues long. V lost 5 bases to trimming and J lost 12 bases; unmatched junction nucleotides: 15. This CDR3 is CASSFPGGAELHTF. The CDR3 DNA reads TGTGCCAGCAGTTTTCCAGGGGGCGCAGAGTTACACACCTTC. Supplemented by reference TRBV5-4 and TRBJ1-2, the full variable domain reads ETGVTQSPTHLIKTRGQQVTLRCSSQSGHNTVSWYQQALGQGPQFIFQYYREEENGRGNFPPRFSGLQFPNYSSELNVNALELDDSALYLCASSFPGGAELHTFGSGTRLTVV.

In this sample, this clone turned up a few times. This sequence joins TRBV28 and TRBJ1-4; 8 bases agree with TRBD1. The germline gives CDR1 MDHEN, CDR2 SYDVKM. The V gene end was trimmed by 10 bases and the J gene end by 5 bases; junction bases not matched to a gene: 9. The CDR3 is 14 amino acids. This CDR3 is CATLWGQANEKLFF. The CDR3 region has the DNA TGTGCCACCCTTTGGGGACAGGCGAATGAAAAACTGTTTTTT.

This clone turned up a few times. V usage is TRBV6-1 and J usage is TRBJ2-7, with TRBD1 as a possible D gene (6 bases). Trimming took 5 bases from V and 3 from J, leaving 14 bases between them. Germline loops: CDR1 MNHNS, CDR2 SASEGT. The CDR3 is made up of 14 amino acids. CDR3 nucleotide sequence: TGTGCCAGCAGTTTCAGGGGTAGGGGCTACGAGCAGTACTTC. Protein sequence: CASSFRGRGYEQYF.

This rearrangement joins TRBV21-1 to TRBJ2-3; the table's D call of TRBD2 was not tested on the DNA. TRBV21-1 is a pseudogene. This CDR3 region has 20 residues. In nucleotides, the CDR3 is TGTGCCAGCAGCCTTAATCCGGGACTAGCGGGGGGCTTCAGGGTAGATACGCAGTATTTT. Translating gives CASSLNPGLAGGFRVDTQYF.

This clone was recorded a few times. The rearrangement joins TRBV10-3 to TRBJ2-3; possibly TRBD2 for D (6 bases). Germline lookup yields CDR1 ENHRY and CDR2 SYGVKD. The CDR3 length is 13 residues. V dropped 8 bases and J dropped 6 bases, with 15 bases sitting between them. The DNA for the CDR3 is TGTGCCATCGCGTGGACTACAGCGGATACGCAGTATTTT. As protein: CAIAWTTADTQYF.

This chain connects TRBV7-3 to TRBJ2-3, with D maybe TRBD1 (5 bases). Trimming left V 5 bases short and J 2 bases short, with 11 bases between. In germline, CDR1 is SGHTA, CDR2 FQGTGA. The CDR3 contains 14 residues. The CDR3 protein is CASSPTRDTDTQYF. Written as DNA, the CDR3 is TGTGCCAGCAGCCCAACCAGGGACACAGATACGCAGTATTTT.

The CDR3 loop is CASSQASLAGVVQYF. CDR3 in DNA: TGCGCCAGCAGCCAAGCAAGCCTAGCGGGAGTCGTGCAGTACTTC. V usage is TRBV4-3 and J usage is TRBJ2-7, with 10 bases matching TRBD2. The CDR3 spans 15 residues. V shed 1 base and J 9 bases; nucleotides not matched to a gene: 9. Germline CDR1 reads LGHNA; CDR2 reads YSLEER.

J is TRBJ2-1 and V is TRBV4-3, with 12 bases fitting TRBD2. The V segment lost 4 bases and the J segment 0 bases; nucleotides outside the gene matches: 10. This CDR3 region has 19 residues. Germline V gives CDR1 LGHNA, CDR2 YSLEER. This CDR3 reads CASSLKLAGGTSSYNEQFF. The CDR3 DNA reads as TGCGCCAGCAGCCTAAAACTAGCGGGAGGCACCAGCTCCTACAATGAGCAGTTCTTC.

This chain uses TRBV10-3 with TRBJ1-5, with TRBD1 as a possible D gene (5 bases). Germline V gives CDR1 ENHRY, CDR2 SYGVKD. Trimming took off 0 bases at V and 4 bases at J, with 19 bases between the two ends. The CDR3 is 18 amino acids. DNA for the CDR3: TGTGCCATCAGTGAGTCGTGGCAGCGCCACAGGTCAAATCAGCCCCAGCATTTT. This codes for CAISESWQRHRSNQPQHF.

The chain employs TRBV6-1 and TRBJ1-2, with TRBD1 matching 8 bases. Looked up from germline, CDR1 is MNHNS and CDR2 is SASEGT. V lost 10 bases to trimming and J lost 7 bases; unmatched junction nucleotides: 11. This CDR3 is 13 amino acids long. The CDR3 reads CAIQARTGIGYTF. The DNA of the CDR3 is TGTGCCATCCAAGCCCGGACAGGGATTGGCTACACCTTC.

The chain employs TRBV7-2 and TRBJ2-1; 9 bases line up with TRBD2. J gave up 9 bases and V 4 bases, and 7 bases lay outside the gene matches. CDR1 SGHTA and CDR2 FQGNSA come from the germline V gene. The CDR3 covers 14 residues. The chain's CDR3 is CASSSTSGRSEQFF. Here the CDR3 DNA reads TGTGCCAGCAGCTCGACTAGCGGAAGGTCTGAGCAGTTCTTC.

This clone was seen only a few times. V and J are TRBV27 and TRBJ1-2; 8 nucleotides align to TRBD1. The V and J ends lost 7 bases and 6 bases, in that order; junction bases with no gene match: 4. Germline lookup yields CDR1 MNHEY and CDR2 SMNVEV (reference sequence). The CDR3 runs 12 residues. This CDR3 reads CASTRGRDGYTF. The CDR3 nucleotides are TGTGCCAGCACCAGGGGGCGGGATGGCTACACCTTC.

The genes are TRBV6-5 and TRBJ2-5; TRBD1 aligns across 8 bases. The DNA end lines up better with TRBJ2-7; the J call may be wrong. This CDR3 contains 14 residues. The germline V gene encodes CDR1 MNHEY and CDR2 SVGAGI. The CDR3 region has the DNA TGTGCCAGCACCCCCGTCGGGACAGGCCGCGAGCAGTACTTC. Translating it yields CASTPVGTGREQYF.

The genes are TRBV5-1 and TRBJ1-5; D may be TRBD1 (5 bases). The CDR3 spans 15 residues. The V gene lost 4 bases and the J gene lost 1 base, with 12 bases spanning the gap. Per the germline V gene, CDR1 is SGHRS and CDR2 is YFSETQ. Written as DNA, the CDR3 is TGCGCCAGCAGCGCGGATGGGGGGAGCAATCAGCCCCAGCATTTT. Translated: CASSADGGSNQPQHF. The variable domain in full, completed from reference TRBV5-1 and TRBJ1-5, reads KAGVTQTPRYLIKTRGQQVTLSCSPISGHRSVSWYQQTPGQGLQFLFEYFSETQRNKGNFPGRFSGRQFSNSRSEMNVSTLELGDSALYLCASSADGGSNQPQHFGDGTRLSIL.